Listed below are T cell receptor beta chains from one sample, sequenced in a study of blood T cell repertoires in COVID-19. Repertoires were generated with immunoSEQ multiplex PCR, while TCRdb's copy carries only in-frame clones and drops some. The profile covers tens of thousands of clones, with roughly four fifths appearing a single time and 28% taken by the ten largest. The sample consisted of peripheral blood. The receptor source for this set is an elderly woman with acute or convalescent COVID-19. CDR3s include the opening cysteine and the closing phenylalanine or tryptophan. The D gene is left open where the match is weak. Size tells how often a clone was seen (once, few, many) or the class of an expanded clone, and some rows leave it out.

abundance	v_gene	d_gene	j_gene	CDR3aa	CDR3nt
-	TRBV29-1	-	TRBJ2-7	CSVESPVSYEQYF	TGCAGCGTTGAAAGTCCGGTCTCCTACGAGCAGTACTTC
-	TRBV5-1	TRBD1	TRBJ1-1	CASSLGDRGNEAFF	TGCGCCAGCAGCTTGGGGGACAGGGGGAATGAAGCTTTCTTT
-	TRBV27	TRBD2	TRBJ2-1	CASNPGTSASNEQFF	TGTGCCAGCAACCCCGGGACTAGCGCAAGCAATGAGCAGTTCTTC
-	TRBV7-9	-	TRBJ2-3	CASSFQGSTDTQYF	TGTGCCAGCAGCTTCCAGGGGAGCACAGATACGCAGTATTTT
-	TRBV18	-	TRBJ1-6	CASSPRLTDLPLHF	TGTGCCAGCTCACCAAGACTGACAGACTTACCCCTCCACTTT
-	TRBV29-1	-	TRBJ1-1	CSVGHHGTEAFF	TGCAGCGTTGGCCATCACGGCACTGAAGCTTTCTTT
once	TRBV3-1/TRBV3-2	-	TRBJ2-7	CASSQAGTWEQYF	TGTGCCAGCAGCCAAGCCGGGACTTGGGAGCAGTACTTC
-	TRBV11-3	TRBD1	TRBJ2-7	CASSLSGQGSYEQYF	TGTGCCAGCAGCTTATCAGGACAGGGCTCCTACGAGCAGTACTTC
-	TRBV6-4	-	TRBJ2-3	CASSDWAGPTDTQYF	TGTGCCAGCAGTGACTGGGCGGGACCCACAGATACGCAGTATTTT
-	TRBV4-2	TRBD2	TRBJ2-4	CASSSSAGLAGGIDIQYF	TGTGCCAGCAGCTCCTCGGCGGGACTAGCGGGAGGTATAGACATTCAGTACTTC
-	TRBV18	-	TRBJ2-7	CASSQLRASYEQYF	TGTGCCAGCTCACAACTGCGGGCCTCCTACGAGCAGTACTTC
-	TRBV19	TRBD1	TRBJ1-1	CASTPLDRGLDTEAFF	TGTGCCAGTACCCCATTGGACAGGGGGCTCGACACTGAAGCTTTCTTT
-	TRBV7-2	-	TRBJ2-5	CASSLVTGWQETQYF	TGTGCCAGCAGCTTAGTGACGGGGTGGCAAGAGACCCAGTACTTC
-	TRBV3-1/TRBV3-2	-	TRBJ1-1	CASSPTTGVNTEAFF	TGTGCCAGCAGCCCAACCACGGGGGTGAACACTGAAGCTTTCTTT
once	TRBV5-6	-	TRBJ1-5	CASSLGGSNQPQHF	TGTGCCAGCAGCTTGGGCGGATCCAATCAGCCCCAGCATTTT
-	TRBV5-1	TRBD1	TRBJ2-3	CASSSMGQGMPDTQYF	TGCGCCAGCAGCTCAATGGGACAGGGCATGCCAGATACGCAGTATTTT
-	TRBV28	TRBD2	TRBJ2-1	CASKLAGAGQFF	TGTGCCAGCAAACTAGCGGGAGCGGGGCAGTTCTTC
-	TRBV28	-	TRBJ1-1	CASSLPGANTEAFF	TGTGCCAGCAGTTTGCCAGGGGCGAACACTGAAGCTTTCTTT